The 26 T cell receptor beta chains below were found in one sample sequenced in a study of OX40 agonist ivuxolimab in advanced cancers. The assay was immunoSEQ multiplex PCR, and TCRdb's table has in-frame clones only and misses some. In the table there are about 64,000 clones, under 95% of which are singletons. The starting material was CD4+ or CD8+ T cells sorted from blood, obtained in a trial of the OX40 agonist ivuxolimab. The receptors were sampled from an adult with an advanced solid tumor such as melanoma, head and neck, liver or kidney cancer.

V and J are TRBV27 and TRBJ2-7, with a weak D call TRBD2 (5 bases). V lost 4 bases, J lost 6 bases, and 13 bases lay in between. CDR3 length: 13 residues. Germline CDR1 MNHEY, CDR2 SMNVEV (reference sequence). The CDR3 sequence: CASSSLKRSEQYF. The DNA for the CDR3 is TGTGCCAGCAGTTCTTTGAAGCGGTCCGAGCAGTACTTC.

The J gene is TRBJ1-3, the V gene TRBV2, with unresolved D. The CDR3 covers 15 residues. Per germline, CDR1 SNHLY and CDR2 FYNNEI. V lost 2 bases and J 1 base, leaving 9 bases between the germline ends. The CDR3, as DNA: TGTGCCAGCAGTGAATTCGGCGCTTCTGGAAACACCATATATTTT. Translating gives CASSEFGASGNTIYF.

CDR3 sequence reads: CASSLEISTGPGELFF. DNA for the CDR3: TGTGCCAGCAGCTTGGAAATTTCGACAGGGCCCGGGGAGCTGTTTTTT. This rearrangement joins TRBV5-4 to TRBJ2-2; 7 bases fit TRBD1. Per germline, CDR1 SGHNT and CDR2 YYREEE (reference sequence). The CDR3 length is 16 residues. V lost 0 bases, J lost 6 bases, and 8 bases stayed unmatched.

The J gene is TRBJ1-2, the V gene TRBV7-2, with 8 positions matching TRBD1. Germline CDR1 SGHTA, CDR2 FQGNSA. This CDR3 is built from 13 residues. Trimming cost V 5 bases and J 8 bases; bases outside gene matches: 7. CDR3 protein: CASSPDRVHGYTF. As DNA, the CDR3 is TGTGCCAGCAGCCCGGACAGGGTGCACGGCTACACCTTC. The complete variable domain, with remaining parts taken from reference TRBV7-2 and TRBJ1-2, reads GAGVSQSPSNKVTEKGKDVELRCDPISGHTALYWYRQSLGQGLEFLIYFQGNSAPDKSGLPSDRFSAERTGGSVSTLTIQRTQQEDSAVYLCASSPDRVHGYTFGSGTRLTVV.

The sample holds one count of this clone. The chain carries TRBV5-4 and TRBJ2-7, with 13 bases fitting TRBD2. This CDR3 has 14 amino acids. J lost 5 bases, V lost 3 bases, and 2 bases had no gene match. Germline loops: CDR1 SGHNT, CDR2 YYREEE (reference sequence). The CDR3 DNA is TGTGCCAGCAGCTCGGGACTAGCGGGAAACGAGCAGTACTTC. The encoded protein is CASSSGLAGNEQYF.

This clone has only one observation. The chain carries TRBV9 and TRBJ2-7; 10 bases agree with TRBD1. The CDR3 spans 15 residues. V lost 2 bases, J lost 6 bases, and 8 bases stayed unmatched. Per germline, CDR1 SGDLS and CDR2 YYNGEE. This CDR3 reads CASSVRGTGEGEQYF. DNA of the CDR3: TGTGCCAGCAGCGTGAGGGGGACAGGGGAGGGCGAGCAGTACTTC.

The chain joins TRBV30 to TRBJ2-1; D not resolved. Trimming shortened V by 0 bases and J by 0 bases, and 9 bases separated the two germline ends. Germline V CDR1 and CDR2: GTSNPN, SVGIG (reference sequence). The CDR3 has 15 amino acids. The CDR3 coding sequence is TGTGCCTGGAGTGTACGTTCCAGCTCCTACAATGAGCAGTTCTTC. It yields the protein CAWSVRSSSYNEQFF.

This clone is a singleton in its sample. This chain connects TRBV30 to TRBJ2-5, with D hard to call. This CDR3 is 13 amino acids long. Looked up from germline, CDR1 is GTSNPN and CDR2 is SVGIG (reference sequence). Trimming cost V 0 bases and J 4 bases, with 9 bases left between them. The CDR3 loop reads CAWSVLLAETQYF. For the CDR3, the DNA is TGTGCCTGGAGTGTACTCTTAGCAGAGACCCAGTACTTC.

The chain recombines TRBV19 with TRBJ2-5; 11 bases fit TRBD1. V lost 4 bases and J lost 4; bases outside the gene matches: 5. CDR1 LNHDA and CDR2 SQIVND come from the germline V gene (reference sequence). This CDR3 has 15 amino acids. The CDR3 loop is CASSRGQGDRETQYF. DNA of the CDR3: TGTGCCAGTAGTAGGGGACAGGGGGACAGAGAGACCCAGTACTTC.

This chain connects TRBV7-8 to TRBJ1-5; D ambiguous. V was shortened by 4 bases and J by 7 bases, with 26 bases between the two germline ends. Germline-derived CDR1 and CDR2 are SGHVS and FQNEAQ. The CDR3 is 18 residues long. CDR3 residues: CASSSTFGLLSPSQPQHF. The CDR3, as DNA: TGTGCCAGCAGCTCCACCTTCGGGTTATTATCCCCCAGCCAGCCCCAGCATTTT. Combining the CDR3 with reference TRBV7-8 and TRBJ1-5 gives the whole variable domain GAGVSQSPRYKVAKRGQDVALRCDPISGHVSLFWYQQALGQGPEFLTYFQNEAQLDKSGLPSDRFFAERPEGSVSTLKIQRTQQEDSAVYLCASSSTFGLLSPSQPQHFGDGTRLSIL.

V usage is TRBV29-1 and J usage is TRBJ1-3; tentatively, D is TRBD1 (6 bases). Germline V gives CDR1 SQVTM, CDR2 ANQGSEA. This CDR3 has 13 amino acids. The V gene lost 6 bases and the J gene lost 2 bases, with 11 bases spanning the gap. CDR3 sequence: CSVTGHPGNTIYF. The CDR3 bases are TGCAGCGTGACGGGACACCCTGGAAACACCATATATTTT. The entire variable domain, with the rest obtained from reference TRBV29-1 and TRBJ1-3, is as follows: SAVISQKPSRDICQRGTSLTIQCQVDSQVTMMFWYRQQPGQSLTLIATANQGSEATYESGFVIDKFPISRPNLTFSTLTVSNMSPEDSSIYLCSVTGHPGNTIYFGEGSWLTVV.

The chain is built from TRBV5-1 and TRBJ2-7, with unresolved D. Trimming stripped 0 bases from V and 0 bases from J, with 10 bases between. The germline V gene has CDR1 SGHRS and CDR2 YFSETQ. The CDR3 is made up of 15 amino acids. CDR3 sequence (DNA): TGCGCCAGCAGCTTGGAGCCGCTGAGCTCCTACGAGCAGTACTTC. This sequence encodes CASSLEPLSSYEQYF.

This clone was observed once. CDR3: CASSSGQQGSDGYTF. Here the CDR3 DNA reads TGTGCCAGCAGCTCGGGACAGCAGGGCTCCGATGGCTACACCTTC. The rearrangement joins TRBV7-9 to TRBJ1-2; TRBD1 matches 7 bases. In germline, CDR1 is SEHNR, CDR2 FQNEAQ (reference sequence). The V segment lost 4 bases and the J segment 6 bases; nucleotides outside the gene matches: 11. CDR3 length: 15 amino acids.

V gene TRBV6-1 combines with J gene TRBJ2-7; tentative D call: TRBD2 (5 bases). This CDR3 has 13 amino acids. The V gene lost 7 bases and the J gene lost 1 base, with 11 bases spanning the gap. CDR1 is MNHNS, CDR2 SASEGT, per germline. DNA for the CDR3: TGTGCCAGCACCCTAGCTGATTCCTACGAGCAGTACTTC. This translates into CASTLADSYEQYF.

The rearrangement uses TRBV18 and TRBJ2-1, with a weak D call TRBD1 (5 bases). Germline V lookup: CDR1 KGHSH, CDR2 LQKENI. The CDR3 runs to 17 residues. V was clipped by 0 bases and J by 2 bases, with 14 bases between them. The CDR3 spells CASSPPIRAPTYNEQFF. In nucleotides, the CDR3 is TGTGCCAGCTCACCACCTATCAGGGCTCCTACCTACAATGAGCAGTTCTTC.

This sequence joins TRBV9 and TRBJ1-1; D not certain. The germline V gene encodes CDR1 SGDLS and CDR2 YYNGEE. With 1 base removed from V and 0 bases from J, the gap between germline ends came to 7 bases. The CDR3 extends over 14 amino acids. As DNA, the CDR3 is TGTGCCAGCAGCGTAATGCATATGAACACTGAAGCTTTCTTT. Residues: CASSVMHMNTEAFF. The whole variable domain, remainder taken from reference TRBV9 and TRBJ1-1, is DSGVTQTPKHLITATGQRVTLRCSPRSGDLSVYWYQQSLDQGLQFLIQYYNGEERAKGNILERFSAQQFPDLHSELNLSSLELGDSALYFCASSVMHMNTEAFFGQGTRLTVV.

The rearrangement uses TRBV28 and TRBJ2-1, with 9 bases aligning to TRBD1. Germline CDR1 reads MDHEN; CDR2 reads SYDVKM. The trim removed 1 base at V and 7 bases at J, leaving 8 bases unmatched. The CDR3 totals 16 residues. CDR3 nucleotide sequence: TGTGCCAGCAGTTTATATGGACAGGGGAGGACAAATGAGCAGTTCTTC. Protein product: CASSLYGQGRTNEQFF.

CDR3 sequence reads: CASSSGNRGYTF. CDR3 sequence (DNA): TGTGCCAGCAGTTCGGGCAATCGTGGCTACACCTTC. This chain links TRBV28 with TRBJ1-2; D ambiguous. Germline values: CDR1 MDHEN, CDR2 SYDVKM. V was pared by 4 bases and J by 7 bases, with 10 bases between. The CDR3 runs 12 residues.

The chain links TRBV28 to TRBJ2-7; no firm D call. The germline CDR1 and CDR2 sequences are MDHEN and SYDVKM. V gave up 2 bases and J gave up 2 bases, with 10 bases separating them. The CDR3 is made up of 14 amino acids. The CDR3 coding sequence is TGTGCCAGCAGTTTAATGGCATTAACCTACGAGCAGTACTTC. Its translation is CASSLMALTYEQYF.

CDR3 region: CASSPLVGGLGSNEQFF. CDR3 nucleotide sequence: TGTGCCAGCAGCCCCCTAGTCGGGGGGCTGGGATCAAATGAGCAGTTCTTC. The chain carries TRBV7-6 and TRBJ2-1, with a weak D call TRBD2 (7 bases). CDR3 length equals 17 residues. CDR1 and CDR2 from the germline V gene are SGHVS and FNYEAQ. V was pared by 5 bases and J by 7 bases, with 24 bases between.

CDR3 sequence reads: CASSLTSKPGELFF. In DNA, the CDR3 is TGTGCCAGCAGCTTAACTAGTAAGCCCGGGGAGCTGTTTTTT. V usage is TRBV9 and J usage is TRBJ2-2, with D perhaps matching TRBD2 (5 bases). Trimming pared 4 bases from V and 6 bases from J, leaving 13 bases between. The CDR3 loop spans 14 amino acids. Looked up from germline, CDR1 is SGDLS and CDR2 is YYNGEE.

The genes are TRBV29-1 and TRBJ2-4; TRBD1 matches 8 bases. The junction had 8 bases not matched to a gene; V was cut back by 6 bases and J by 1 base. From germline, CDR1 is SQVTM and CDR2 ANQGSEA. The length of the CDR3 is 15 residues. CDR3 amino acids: CSVATRTGAKNIQYF. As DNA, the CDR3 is TGCAGCGTCGCAACCCGGACAGGGGCCAAAAACATTCAGTACTTC.

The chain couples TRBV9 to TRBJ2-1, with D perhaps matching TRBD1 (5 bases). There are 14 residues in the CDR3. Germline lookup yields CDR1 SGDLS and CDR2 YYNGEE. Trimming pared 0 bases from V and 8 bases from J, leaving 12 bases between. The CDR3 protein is CASSVGPGWDEQFF. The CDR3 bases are TGTGCCAGCAGCGTAGGTCCAGGGTGGGATGAGCAGTTCTTC.

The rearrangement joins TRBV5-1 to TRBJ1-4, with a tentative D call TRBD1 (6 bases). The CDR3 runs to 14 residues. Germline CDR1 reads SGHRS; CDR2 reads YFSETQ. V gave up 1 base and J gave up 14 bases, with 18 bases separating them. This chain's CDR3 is CASSLREGGLSLFF. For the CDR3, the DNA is TGCGCCAGCAGCTTGAGGGAGGGGGGCCTAAGCCTGTTTTTT.

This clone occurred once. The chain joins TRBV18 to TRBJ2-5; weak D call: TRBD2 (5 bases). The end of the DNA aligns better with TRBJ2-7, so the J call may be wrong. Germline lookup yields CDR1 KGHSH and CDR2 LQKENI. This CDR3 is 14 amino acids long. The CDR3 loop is CASSPKAGGDEQYF. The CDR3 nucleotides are TGTGCCAGCTCACCGAAGGCAGGAGGTGACGAGCAGTACTTC.

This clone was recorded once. The DNA for the CDR3 is TGTGCCAGCAGCTCCGAGGACAGGGCCTACGAGCAGTACTTC. Amino acids: CASSSEDRAYEQYF. The chain links TRBV7-2 to TRBJ2-7; 8 nucleotides line up with TRBD1. The CDR3 extends over 14 amino acids. Germline-derived CDR1 and CDR2 are SGHTA and FQGNSA. V lost 4 bases to trimming and J lost 2 bases; unmatched junction nucleotides: 4.